This entry features one T cell receptor (beta chain) sequence. Its target is not known. The repertoire was sequenced with immunoSEQ multiplex PCR; TCRdb's copy has only in-frame clones and lacks some. The sample includes approximately 210,000 clones, more than 85% of them seen just once. This sample stems from a study of T cell responses to AZD1222 COVID-19 vaccine. Study outcomes and limitations: Repertoires were obtained solely post-peak T cell response. The study identified only five to seven AZD1222 recipients as seropositive at baseline.

This CDR3 has 18 amino acids. Looked up from germline, CDR1 is LGHDT and CDR2 is YNNKEL (reference sequence). The V end was cut by 4 bases, the J end by 4 bases, with 23 bases between. This sequence was found in an adult who received the AZD1222 COVID-19 vaccine. Sequences were derived from peripheral blood, sampled 28 days after the second AZD1222 dose. The genes are TRBV3-1 (or the pseudogene TRBV3-2) and TRBJ2-1; D unclear. Written as DNA, the CDR3 is TGTGCCAGCAGCCTCTTTGCCCTATCGAAAAGGGTATACAATGAGCAGTTCTTC. Protein product: CASSLFALSKRVYNEQFF.